Below are 5 T cell receptor beta chains sequenced from a single sample in a study of Ad26.COV2.S vaccination and SARS-CoV-2 variants. Treatment described: about 20 received Ad26.COV2.S at low or high dose, single or two shots; 5 received placebo; per-sample allocation not given. Following the first vaccine or placebo injection, samples were taken on day 63. Profiling relied on immunoSEQ multiplex PCR, and the TCRdb table lists in-frame clones only, not all of them. Among about 350,000 clones listed, about 87% were seen once. The specimen was peripheral blood, collected in a trial of Ad26.COV2.S vaccine versus placebo. The receptors were sampled from a person between 18 and 60 years old who received the Ad26.COV2.S COVID-19 vaccine or a placebo.

CDR3 sequence reads: CASSKVKGLDQPQHF. CDR3 sequence (DNA): TGTGCCAGCAGTAAAGTAAAGGGACTCGATCAGCCCCAGCATTTT. The chain employs TRBV6-2 or TRBV6-3 and TRBJ1-5; perhaps TRBD1 as D (5 bases). Trimming removed 5 bases from V and 5 bases from J, with 16 bases in between. CDR3 length: 15 residues. Germline lookup yields CDR1 MNHEY and CDR2 SVGEGT.

The gene calls are TRBV29-1 and TRBJ1-1; D perhaps matches TRBD1 (5 bases). With 0 bases removed from V and 5 bases from J, the gap between germline ends came to 10 bases. CDR1 is SQVTM and CDR2 is ANQGSEA in the germline V gene. The CDR3 runs to 13 residues. CDR3 DNA: TGCAGCGTTGAAGATTCAAGGGGAACTGAAGCTTTCTTT. Protein sequence: CSVEDSRGTEAFF.

The chain uses TRBV7-6 and TRBJ2-2, with TRBD2 identical over 8 bases. Trimming took 3 bases from V and 3 from J; bases not matched to a gene: 3. Germline lookup yields CDR1 SGHVS and CDR2 FNYEAQ. CDR3 length: 15 residues. The CDR3 nucleotides read TGTGCCAGCAGCTTCCAGCGGGGGTACACCGGGGAGCTGTTTTTT. Translated, it gives CASSFQRGYTGELFF.

The chain links TRBV28 to TRBJ2-3; D not certain. This CDR3 is 13 amino acids long. CDR1 is MDHEN, CDR2 SYDVKM, per germline. V was shortened by 5 bases and J by 2 bases, with 8 bases between the two germline ends. CDR3 nucleotide sequence: TGTGCCAGCAGTGTAACCCCCACAGATACGCAGTATTTT. Protein: CASSVTPTDTQYF.

The chain couples TRBV7-2 to TRBJ1-1; no clear D gene. The V end was cut by 4 bases, the J end by 3 bases, with 15 bases between. This CDR3 is 15 amino acids long. Per the germline V gene, CDR1 is SGHTA and CDR2 is FQGNSA. The CDR3 is CASSSQTAADTEAFF. The CDR3 nucleotides are TGTGCCAGCAGCTCCCAGACTGCCGCGGACACTGAAGCTTTCTTT.